The 4 T cell receptor beta chains below come from one sample, sequenced in a study of beta chain features in type 1 diabetes. Expressed TCRB transcripts were sequenced because the isolated RNA had all been reverse transcribed beforehand. Repertoires were generated with immunoSEQ multiplex PCR, while TCRdb's copy carries only in-frame clones and drops some. The table shows around 250,000 clones, with just over 20% occurring only once. These receptors' antigens are unknown. General observations from the study: Among patients with Type 1 diabetes, TCRB CDR3s were moderately but significantly shorter in every one of the four CD4+ subsets.

Sequenced: naive CD4+ T cells from blood. These receptors all come from a woman aged 35 to 49 with type 1 diabetes.

This chain uses TRBV9 with TRBJ1-4; TRBD1 matches 10 bases. The CDR3 loop spans 16 amino acids. The J segment lost 3 bases and the V segment lost 5 bases, leaving 7 bases of the junction unmatched. Germline CDR1 and CDR2: SGDLS and YYNGEE. The CDR3 DNA is TGTGCCAGCAGTCCCGGGACAGGGGAAGCTAATGAAAAACTGTTTTTT. Translation gives CASSPGTGEANEKLFF.

The gene calls are TRBV11-2 and TRBJ2-5, with TRBD1 matching 8 bases. Germline V gene lookup returns CDR1 SGHAT and CDR2 FQNNGV. V was clipped by 5 bases and J by 5 bases; unmatched bases: 4. CDR3 size: 13 residues. CDR3 sequence: CASSGTGGETQYF. The CDR3 nucleotides are TGTGCCAGCAGCGGAACAGGGGGGGAGACCCAGTACTTC.

This clone was seen a few times. The V and J genes are TRBV10-2 and TRBJ1-2; unclear D gene. The germline gives CDR1 WSHSY, CDR2 SAAADI. The CDR3 totals 17 residues. Trimming took 6 bases from V and 0 from J, leaving 20 bases between them. CDR3 sequence (DNA): TGCGCCAGCAGGGTCATGCCCAGTCAACAAACTAACTATGGCTACACCTTC. Its translation is CASRVMPSQQTNYGYTF.

This rearrangement joins TRBV5-1 to TRBJ2-2; 8 bases are a match to TRBD1. The CDR3 has 14 amino acids. Germline assignment: CDR1 SGHRS and CDR2 YFSETQ. After removal of 3 bases from V and 5 bases from J, the junction contained 3 bases not matched to a gene. CDR3 DNA: TGCGCCAGCAGCTCGGACAGGGTAACCGGGGAGCTGTTTTTT. Protein sequence: CASSSDRVTGELFF.